These 16 T cell receptor beta chains originate from one sample sequenced in a study of Ad26.COV2.S vaccination and SARS-CoV-2 variants. Measured with immunoSEQ multiplex PCR; TCRdb has only the in-frame clones, and not every one. The repertoire consists of roughly 420,000 clones, with roughly 90% occurring once and the leading ten covering less than 4.5%. Sample treatment: 19 received Ad26.COV2.S at low or high dose, single or two shots; roughly five received placebo; per-sample allocation not given. Sampling was done on day 63 after the first vaccine or placebo injection. Material: peripheral blood, obtained in a trial of Ad26.COV2.S vaccine versus placebo. The origin of the receptors is a person between 18 and 65 years old who received the Ad26.COV2.S COVID-19 vaccine or a placebo.

The chain joins TRBV15 to TRBJ2-7, with 8 bases matching TRBD2. V lost 5 bases to trimming and J lost 3 bases; unmatched junction nucleotides: 9. Germline CDR1 reads LNHNV; CDR2 reads YYDKDF (reference sequence). The CDR3 covers 15 residues. As DNA, the CDR3 is TGTGCCACCAGCCCCTCCCGGGCGGGGGGCTACGAGCAGTACTTC. It codes for CATSPSRAGGYEQYF.

The V call is TRBV30, the J call TRBJ1-6; weak D call: TRBD1 (5 bases). Germline-derived CDR1 and CDR2 are GTSNPN and SVGIG (reference sequence). This CDR3 has 16 amino acids. Trimming left V 0 bases short and J 8 bases short, with 17 bases between. The CDR3 DNA follows: TGTGCCTGGAGTGTACTGGGGCAGATCCTATATTCACCCCTCCACTTT. It encodes CAWSVLGQILYSPLHF.

This chain links TRBV5-6 with TRBJ1-1; a possible D gene is TRBD1 (5 bases). CDR1 is SGHDT and CDR2 is YYEEEE in the germline V gene. Trimming removed 3 bases from V and 2 bases from J, with 14 bases in between. The length of the CDR3 is 15 residues. The CDR3 here is CASSWGGTDNTEAFF. The CDR3 DNA follows: TGTGCCAGCAGCTGGGGAGGGACGGACAACACTGAAGCTTTCTTT.

In its sample, this clone was seen once. The chain combines TRBV7-2 with TRBJ2-5; 9 bases match TRBD2. Per germline, CDR1 SGHTA and CDR2 FQGNSA. The trim removed 0 bases at V and 4 bases at J, leaving 6 bases unmatched. CDR3 length: 16 residues. CDR3 nucleotide sequence: TGTGCCAGCAGCTTAGCGCTAGGCGGGGGGGCAGAGACCCAGTACTTC. As protein: CASSLALGGGAETQYF.

There are a few counts of this clone. The chain joins TRBV19 to TRBJ2-1, with 8 nucleotides matching TRBD2. CDR1 is LNHDA and CDR2 is SQIVND in the germline V gene (reference sequence). V shed 4 bases and J 12 bases; nucleotides not matched to a gene: 17. The CDR3 sequence is 16 residues long. The CDR3 here is CASSTFGRGETMRQFF. The CDR3 nucleotides read TGTGCCAGTAGTACCTTTGGGCGGGGGGAGACAATGAGGCAGTTCTTC.

The chain carries TRBV27 and TRBJ2-7; D not certain. The V gene's germline CDR1 is MNHEY and CDR2 SMNVEV (reference sequence). The germline V and J ends were trimmed by 3 bases and 7 bases, with 7 bases remaining between them. This CDR3 comprises 11 residues. CDR3 nucleotides: TGTGCCAGCAGTTTGAACGGTGAGCAGTACTTC. Its protein product is CASSLNGEQYF.

The V call is TRBV6-2 or TRBV6-3, the J call TRBJ2-7, with 7 bases fitting TRBD2. V shed 0 bases, J shed 2 bases, and the junction held 7 bases outside the gene matches. CDR3 length equals 16 residues. Germline-derived CDR1 and CDR2 are MNHEY and SVGEGT. Here the CDR3 DNA reads TGTGCCAGCAGTTACTCCCCGAGGGACTACACCTACGAGCAGTACTTC. Encoded protein: CASSYSPRDYTYEQYF.

The rearrangement joins TRBV29-1 to TRBJ2-7, with 9 bases fitting TRBD1. V lost 6 bases, J lost 7 bases, and 7 bases stayed unmatched. Germline V lookup: CDR1 SQVTM, CDR2 ANQGSEA. CDR3 length: 12 residues. The CDR3 spells CSVGQGQAEQYF. In DNA form, the CDR3 reads TGCAGCGTGGGACAGGGCCAGGCGGAGCAGTACTTC.

This chain connects TRBV9 to TRBJ2-1, with 7 positions matching TRBD1. CDR1 is SGDLS and CDR2 is YYNGEE in the germline V gene. V dropped 0 bases and J dropped 4; count of bases not matched to a gene: 4. The CDR3 runs to 15 residues. CDR3 nucleotide sequence: TGTGCCAGCAGCGTAGCCGGGACAGAATACAATGAGCAGTTCTTC. Residues: CASSVAGTEYNEQFF.

V gene TRBV5-1 combines with J gene TRBJ2-2, with 9 bases aligning to TRBD1. The CDR3 is 16 amino acids. V dropped 4 bases and J dropped 5; count of bases not matched to a gene: 9. Germline CDR1 and CDR2: SGHRS and YFSETQ. CDR3 in amino acids: CASSGPTGGRTGELFF. The CDR3 region has the DNA TGCGCCAGCAGCGGACCAACAGGGGGCCGAACCGGGGAGCTGTTTTTT. The full variable domain, its missing parts supplied by reference TRBV5-1 and TRBJ2-2, is KAGVTQTPRYLIKTRGQQVTLSCSPISGHRSVSWYQQTPGQGLQFLFEYFSETQRNKGNFPGRFSGRQFSNSRSEMNVSTLELGDSALYLCASSGPTGGRTGELFFGEGSRLTVL.

This clone was counted once. The chain recombines TRBV28 with TRBJ2-5; D remains unclear. This CDR3 contains 12 residues. In germline, CDR1 is MDHEN, CDR2 SYDVKM. Trimming left V 6 bases short and J 5 bases short, with 10 bases between. The CDR3 sequence: CASRQSRETQYF. The CDR3 bases are TGTGCCAGCAGACAATCCCGGGAGACCCAGTACTTC.

The V gene is TRBV5-5, the J gene TRBJ1-6; D not certain. The germline CDR1 and CDR2 sequences are SGHKS and YYEKEE (reference sequence). The CDR3 is 15 amino acids. Trimming pared 1 base from V and 7 bases from J, leaving 12 bases between. CDR3 DNA: TGTGCCAGCAGCTTGCGGGGAGGTACGAATTCACCCCTCCACTTT. Translation gives CASSLRGGTNSPLHF.

The gene calls are TRBV6-4 and TRBJ2-5; TRBD2 matches at 13 bases. CDR3 length equals 18 residues. V dropped 5 bases and J dropped 4; count of bases not matched to a gene: 13. The germline gives CDR1 MRHNA, CDR2 SNTAGT. The CDR3 spells CASSLRTSGGSPAETQYF. The CDR3, as DNA: TGTGCCAGCAGTCTTCGGACTAGCGGGGGTTCCCCTGCAGAGACCCAGTACTTC.

J is TRBJ1-6 and V is TRBV30; TRBD1 might be the D (5 bases). The V end lost 2 bases, the J end lost 9 bases, and 17 bases lay between the germline ends. The V gene's germline CDR1 is GTSNPN and CDR2 SVGIG (reference sequence). The CDR3 is 15 residues long. The CDR3 DNA sequence: TGTGCCTGGAGTCCGTTGACAGCCCAGGCTTCACCCCTCCACTTT. Translation: CAWSPLTAQASPLHF.

V and J are TRBV12-2 and TRBJ2-7; the table's D gene call, TRBD2, was not cross checked with the DNA. TRBV12-2 corresponds to a pseudogene. CDR3 length: 13 amino acids. The CDR3 DNA follows: TGTGCAAGTCGCTTTTCGGGCTCCTACGAGCAGTACTTC. Residues: CASRFSGSYEQYF.

This clone was recorded a few times. The chain couples TRBV6-2 or TRBV6-3 to TRBJ1-5; no clear D. V was shortened by 3 bases and J by 5 bases, with 5 bases between the two germline ends. There are 12 residues in the CDR3. Per the germline V gene, CDR1 is MNHEY and CDR2 is SVGEGT. CDR3 residues: CASSYSHQPQHF. The CDR3 DNA reads TGTGCCAGCAGTTATAGTCATCAGCCCCAGCATTTT.